This is a list of T cell receptor beta chains from one sample in a study of blood T cells in healthy people across ages. In TCRdb, the 5' RACE reads were re-called with MiXCR into one record per CDR3 protein. The data hold 1.5 million to 2 million distinct CDR3 sequences, with 39% observed a single time. The sample consisted of blood. These receptors originate from a human donor in good health. Both conserved end residues are part of each CDR3. The D gene is left open where the match is weak. Some rows mark clone size as missing; the rest say once, few, many or name a class of expanded clone.

V gene	J gene	clone size	D gene	CDR3 DNA	CDR3 protein
TRBV11-2	TRBJ2-5	few	.	TGTGCCAGCAGCTTAGATGCGTACAGGCGGGCAGAGACCCAGTACTTC	CASSLDAYRRAETQYF
TRBV4-3	TRBJ1-6	few	.	TGCGCCAGCAGCCAACTAAACAGGGTTGGGGATTCACTCCTCCACTTT	CASSQLNRVGDSLLHF
TRBV7-2	TRBJ2-7	.	.	TGTGCCAGCAGCTTAAACGGGGGCTCGGGGTACGAGCAGTACTTC	CASSLNGGSGYEQYF
TRBV24-1	TRBJ1-2	.	.	TGTGCCACCAGTGACCAGAACCGGGGAGCCCATGGCTACACCTTC	CATSDQNRGAHGYTF
TRBV2	TRBJ2-1	few	.	TGTGCCAGCCGTCCCCGGGTGAACCGTGAGCAGTTCTTC	CASRPRVNREQFF
TRBV7-2	TRBJ2-7	few	.	TGTGCCAGCAGCCGCGTGGGGGCCTCCTACGAGCAGTACTTC	CASSRVGASYEQYF
TRBV3-1	TRBJ1-5	few	TRBD1	TGTGCCAGCAGCCCTGACAGGGCACATCAGCCCCAGCATTTT	CASSPDRAHQPQHF
TRBV24-1	TRBJ1-1	.	TRBD1	TGTGCCACCAGTGATACGCCGGGACAGGGGCGGACTGAAGCTTTCTTT	CATSDTPGQGRTEAFF
TRBV5-1	TRBJ2-7	.	.	TGCGCCAGCAGATATGCAGGGGAGGACGAGCAGTACTTC	CASRYAGEDEQYF
TRBV27	TRBJ1-5	.	.	TGTGCCAGCAGTCAGACAGAATTTATAGGCAATCAGCCCCAGCATTTT	CASSQTEFIGNQPQHF
TRBV9	TRBJ2-7	.	.	TGTGCCAGCAGCGGAAGTGGACTGGATACCTCCGAGCAGTACTTC	CASSGSGLDTSEQYF
TRBV27	TRBJ2-3	.	.	TGTGCCAGCAGTTTAGCGGAGGGTGGAGATACGCAGTATTTT	CASSLAEGGDTQYF
TRBV7-9	TRBJ1-2	.	.	TGTGCCAGCAGCTTACACGCTGCCGAGTCGGGTGGCTACACCTTC	CASSLHAAESGGYTF
TRBV6-2/TRBV6-3	TRBJ1-1	.	.	TGTGCCACCAAGATCGGCGCACTGACCAACACTGAAGCTTTCTTT	CATKIGALTNTEAFF
TRBV20-1	TRBJ2-7	.	.	TGCAGTGCTAGAGAGTTGGTGGGGGCCCCCTACGAGCAGTACTTC	CSARELVGAPYEQYF
TRBV5-1	TRBJ2-5	.	TRBD2	TGCGCCAGCAGCTGGCAGAGCGGGGGGGTCCAAGAGACCCAGTACTTC	CASSWQSGGVQETQYF
TRBV5-1	TRBJ2-5	few	TRBD2	TGCGCCAGCTCCCGCAGCGGGGCTGTGGTAGGGGAGACCCAGTACTTC	CASSRSGAVVGETQYF
TRBV4-3	TRBJ1-4	.	.	TGCGCCAGCAGCCAAACAACACTTACTACTAATGAAAGACTGTTTTTT	CASSQTTLTTNERLFF
TRBV20-1	TRBJ1-4	.	.	TGCAGTGCTAATCAGGGAAGGAGAGAAAAACTGTTTTTT	CSANQGRREKLFF
TRBV11-2	TRBJ1-4	.	TRBD1	TGTGCCAGCAGTGTTAACCCCGGGACAGGGGATGAAAAACTGTTTTTT	CASSVNPGTGDEKLFF
TRBV5-1	TRBJ2-5	many	.	TGCGCCAGCAGCATCGCCGGGACCGAGAAAGAGACCCAGTACTTC	CASSIAGTEKETQYF
TRBV5-1	TRBJ2-3	once	TRBD2	TGCGCCAGCAGCCCCACTACTAGCGGGGGGGCCATGGGTACGCAGTATTTT	CASSPTTSGGAMGTQYF
TRBV6-1	TRBJ2-3	.	.	TGTGCCAGCAGTGAGATGCTTTCCTCAGATACGCAGTATTTT	CASSEMLSSDTQYF
TRBV7-9	TRBJ2-5	.	.	TGTGCCAGCAGCCCCGGAAGTGAGGCCCAAGTAACTCAGTACTTC	CASSPGSEAQVTQYF
TRBV12-5	TRBJ2-5	.	.	TGTGCTAGTGGTTCGGGCTTGGGGAAAACCTACAAGCAGTACTTC	CASGSGLGKTYKQYF
TRBV29-1	TRBJ2-1	.	.	TGCAGCGTTCCCGCCACGGAGTACAATGAGCAGTTCTTC	CSVPATEYNEQFF
TRBV27	TRBJ2-5	.	.	TGTGCCAGCAGTTTAGGGCGGCGACGAGAGACCCAGTACTTC	CASSLGRRRETQYF
TRBV20-1	TRBJ1-5	many	.	TGCAGTGCTAGAGATTTAGGGGACCTCCAGCCCCAGCATTTT	CSARDLGDLQPQHF
TRBV5-4	TRBJ2-1	few	.	TGTGCCAGCAGGGCGGGACCCCGGTCGGGTGAGCAGTTCTTC	CASRAGPRSGEQFF